The rows below give T cell receptor beta chains drawn from one sample of a study of graft-versus-host responses after intestinal transplantation. Method: immunoSEQ multiplex PCR; TCRdb's copy keeps in-frame clones and lacks some. Altogether roughly 92,000 clones are present, approximately 90% being singletons, with the ten largest covering more than 0.25%. These receptors lack a known antigen. Material: unstimulated CD4+ T cells sorted from spleen or lymph node cells, obtained before transplant. Receptor source: a human donor who was the organ donor for an intestinal transplant. The CDR3 runs from the conserved cysteine through the conserved F or W. The order of the fields is D gene, V gene, J gene, clone size, CDR3 DNA, CDR3 protein. A D gene is named only where the DNA matches it firmly. The size field is filled for only some rows; it gives once, few, many or a size class.

D: NA
V: TRBV16
J: TRBJ1-1
size: NA
DNA: TGTGCCAGCAGCCCCCTCGTGAACACTGAAGCTTTCTTT
CDR3: CASSPLVNTEAFF

D: TRBD1
V: TRBV27
J: TRBJ2-1
size: NA
DNA: TGTGCCAGCCGCAAAAACCGGGACAGGGGGCACGGTGAGCAGTTCTTC
CDR3: CASRKNRDRGHGEQFF

D: NA
V: TRBV27
J: TRBJ2-2
size: NA
DNA: TGTGCCAGCAGTTTCAGGGCTAGGACCGGGGAGCTGTTTTTT
CDR3: CASSFRARTGELFF

D: NA
V: TRBV5-1
J: TRBJ1-3
size: NA
DNA: TGCGCCAGCAGCTTGGGGGCAGCTGGAAACACCATATATTTT
CDR3: CASSLGAAGNTIYF

D: TRBD2
V: TRBV19
J: TRBJ2-7
size: NA
DNA: TGTGCCAGTAGTTCACCCGGGACTAACCCCTACGAGCAGTACTTC
CDR3: CASSSPGTNPYEQYF

D: TRBD2
V: TRBV7-2
J: TRBJ2-1
size: NA
DNA: TGTGCCAGCAGCAGAGGGCTGACTAGCGGCTCCTACAATGAGCAGTTCTTC
CDR3: CASSRGLTSGSYNEQFF

D: NA
V: TRBV5-5
J: TRBJ1-2
size: NA
DNA: TGTGCCAGCAGCTTGCCAGACTCAGGGTATGGCTACACCTTC
CDR3: CASSLPDSGYGYTF

D: TRBD1
V: TRBV7-9
J: TRBJ2-1
size: NA
DNA: TGTGCCAGCAGCTTAGATGTGACAGGGGGCTCCTACAATGAGCAGTTCTTC
CDR3: CASSLDVTGGSYNEQFF

D: NA
V: TRBV12-5
J: TRBJ2-1
size: NA
DNA: TGTGCTAGTGGTTTCAGAAACTACAATGAGCAGTTCTTC
CDR3: CASGFRNYNEQFF

D: TRBD2
V: TRBV5-1
J: TRBJ2-5
size: NA
DNA: TGCGCCAGCACCCGGGGGGGGGACCAAGAGACCCAGTACTTC
CDR3: CASTRGGDQETQYF

D: NA
V: TRBV30
J: TRBJ1-4
size: once
DNA: TGTGCCTGGGTAACAGGGAGCCCTAATGAAAAACTGTTTTTT
CDR3: CAWVTGSPNEKLFF

D: NA
V: TRBV27
J: TRBJ2-3
size: NA
DNA: TGTGCCAGCAGTTCTTGGGCCTACACAGATACGCAGTATTTT
CDR3: CASSSWAYTDTQYF

D: TRBD1
V: TRBV19
J: TRBJ2-2
size: once
DNA: TGTGCCAGTAGCCCGAACAGGGGCGGCACCGGGGAGCTGTTTTTT
CDR3: CASSPNRGGTGELFF

D: NA
V: TRBV7-9
J: TRBJ2-7
size: NA
DNA: TGTGCCAGCAGCAAGACAGGGACTCTACTGAGCTCCTACGAGCAGTACTTC
CDR3: CASSKTGTLLSSYEQYF

D: TRBD2
V: TRBV30
J: TRBJ2-1
size: once
DNA: TGTGCCTGGAGTGTACTATCAACGCGGACTAGCGGGACTAGGTCCTACAATGAGCAGTTCTTC
CDR3: CAWSVLSTRTSGTRSYNEQFF

D: TRBD2
V: TRBV6-6
J: TRBJ2-5
size: NA
DNA: TGTGCCACAACTAGCGGGGTCCAAGAGACCCAGTACTTC
CDR3: CATTSGVQETQYF

D: NA
V: TRBV4-3
J: TRBJ2-7
size: NA
DNA: TGCGCCAGCAGCCAAGGGTCCCCCGGGATCTACGAGCAGTACTTC
CDR3: CASSQGSPGIYEQYF

D: TRBD1
V: TRBV7-3
J: TRBJ2-7
size: NA
DNA: TGTGCCAGCAGCTTGGGGACAGGTCTGGAGCAGTACTTC
CDR3: CASSLGTGLEQYF

D: TRBD1
V: TRBV5-1
J: TRBJ2-5
size: NA
DNA: TGCGCCAGCAGCTTGACCGCCCGGACAGGGGAATTGGAGACCCAGTACTTC
CDR3: CASSLTARTGELETQYF

D: NA
V: TRBV11-2
J: TRBJ2-7
size: once
DNA: TGTGCCAGCAGCAAACCGGGGAACATTGGGGAGCAGTACTTC
CDR3: CASSKPGNIGEQYF

D: TRBD1
V: TRBV6-5
J: TRBJ2-3
size: NA
DNA: TGTGCCAGCGGGATGAGGGGGCGAAGCGATACGCAGTATTTT
CDR3: CASGMRGRSDTQYF

D: NA
V: TRBV6-5
J: TRBJ1-5
size: NA
DNA: TGTGCCAGCAGTCGGACAAATAGCAATCAGCCCCAGCATTTT
CDR3: CASSRTNSNQPQHF

D: TRBD2
V: TRBV6-5
J: TRBJ2-5
size: NA
DNA: TGTGCCAGCAGTGGGTTAGCGGGAGGGGAGACCCAGTACTTC
CDR3: CASSGLAGGETQYF

D: NA
V: TRBV5-1
J: TRBJ1-6
size: NA
DNA: TGCGCCAGCAGCTCAAGGGGAGGAGTGCCGTCTATGCGGAATTCACCCCTCCACTTT
CDR3: CASSSRGGVPSMRNSPLHF

D: TRBD1
V: TRBV5-4
J: TRBJ1-6
size: NA
DNA: TGTGCCAGCGGGATCGGGACAGGCCTTAATTCACCCCTCCACTTT
CDR3: CASGIGTGLNSPLHF

D: TRBD1
V: TRBV27
J: TRBJ1-4
size: once
DNA: TGTGCCAGCAGTCTAACGACAGGGATAGTTAATGAAAAACTGTTTTTT
CDR3: CASSLTTGIVNEKLFF

D: NA
V: TRBV2
J: TRBJ2-3
size: once
DNA: TGTGCCAGCAGTGAATTGCGAGGGGATACGCAGTATTTT
CDR3: CASSELRGDTQYF

D: TRBD1
V: TRBV5-4
J: TRBJ1-3
size: NA
DNA: TGTGCCAGCAGCTTGAGCCAGGGGGCTAGAAACACCATATATTTT
CDR3: CASSLSQGARNTIYF

D: TRBD2
V: TRBV9
J: TRBJ2-1
size: NA
DNA: TGTGCCAGCAGCGTTTCGGGGGGGGAATACAATGAGCAGTTCTTC
CDR3: CASSVSGGEYNEQFF

D: TRBD2
V: TRBV4-1
J: TRBJ2-1
size: NA
DNA: TGCGCCAGCAGCCAACCCTTTGCGGGGGGGCAGGATGAGCAGTTCTTC
CDR3: CASSQPFAGGQDEQFF

D: NA
V: TRBV5-4
J: TRBJ2-1
size: NA
DNA: TGTGCCAGCTCCAGCGGTCCTTCCTACAATGAGCAGTTCTTC
CDR3: CASSSGPSYNEQFF

D: TRBD1
V: TRBV7-9
J: TRBJ1-5
size: NA
DNA: TGTGCCAGCAGCTTAGTACCCGGACAGGGTGTTGGCAATCAGCCCCAGCATTTT
CDR3: CASSLVPGQGVGNQPQHF

D: NA
V: TRBV5-1
J: TRBJ2-2
size: NA
DNA: TGCGCCAGCACCCCGGGTCTTCTTTCATACGGGGAGCTGTTTTTT
CDR3: CASTPGLLSYGELFF

D: TRBD1
V: TRBV11-2
J: TRBJ2-2
size: NA
DNA: TGTGCCAGCAGGCGGACAGGGACCGGGGAGCTGTTTTTT
CDR3: CASRRTGTGELFF

D: TRBD2
V: TRBV5-1
J: TRBJ2-3
size: once
DNA: TGCGCCAGCAGCTCCGGACTAGCGGGGGTATTTGGACTAACAGATACGCAGTATTTT
CDR3: CASSSGLAGVFGLTDTQYF

D: NA
V: TRBV25-1
J: TRBJ1-5
size: NA
DNA: TGTGCCAGCAGTGAATACGGGAATCAGCCCCAGCATTTT
CDR3: CASSEYGNQPQHF

D: TRBD1
V: TRBV30
J: TRBJ1-4
size: NA
DNA: TGTGCCTGGAGTCAGGACAGGGCTAAATCAACTAATGAAAAACTGTTTTTT
CDR3: CAWSQDRAKSTNEKLFF